The 14 T cell receptor beta chains listed next were all sequenced from one sample in a study of T-cell memory formation after mild COVID-19. TCRdb independently ran MiXCR on the 5' RACE reads; one entry per CDR3 protein. The sample holds approximately 240,000 distinct CDR3 sequences; 16% are singletons and the top ten take 3.5%. The sequenced material came from PBMCs or a T cell subset sorted from them (not recorded which). These receptors all come from a young man who had mild COVID-19 (a few samples of this study predate the infection). Cell type and time point are not known.

This clonotype has a handful of counts. V is TRBV6-2 or TRBV6-3 and J is TRBJ2-3; D unresolved. This CDR3 contains 16 residues. Germline V lookup: CDR1 MNHEY, CDR2 SVGEGT. V was clipped by 3 bases and J by 2 bases, with 15 bases between them. DNA for the CDR3: TGTGCCAGCAGTTATCTAAGTCTCTCTCCCACAGATACGCAGTATTTT. Translating gives CASSYLSLSPTDTQYF.

This chain connects TRBV28 to TRBJ1-6, with 8 bases identical to TRBD1. With 4 bases clipped from V and 11 bases from J, the junction kept 10 bases outside the gene matches. CDR3 length: 15 residues. CDR1 and CDR2 from the germline V gene are MDHEN and SYDVKM. The CDR3 sequence is CASSSFDRGGTPLHF. In nucleotides, the CDR3 is TGTGCCAGCAGTTCGTTCGACAGGGGAGGAACACCCCTCCACTTT.

The V call is TRBV3-1, the J call TRBJ2-5; D gene ambiguous. The CDR3 has 14 amino acids. In germline, CDR1 is LGHDT, CDR2 YNNKEL (reference sequence). The V and J ends lost 1 base and 8 bases respectively, with 14 bases between them. DNA for the CDR3: TGTGCCAGCAGCCAAGCTGGAGTCATGGGTACCCAGTACTTC. This encodes CASSQAGVMGTQYF.

The chain has TRBV6-2 or TRBV6-3 and TRBJ2-7; D possibly uses TRBD1 or TRBD2 (5 bases each). Trimming removed 8 bases from V and 0 bases from J, with 11 bases in between. Germline values: CDR1 MNHEY, CDR2 SVGEGT. CDR3 length equals 13 residues. CDR3 in DNA: TGTGCCAGCGGGTCAGGGAGCTCCTACGAGCAGTACGTC. It is translated as CASGSGSSYEQYV.

This clonotype was picked up many times. The genes are TRBV7-2 and TRBJ2-3; D unresolved. V lost 2 bases, J lost 6 bases, and 6 bases lay in between. The germline V gene encodes CDR1 SGHTA and CDR2 FQGNSA. This CDR3 region has 12 residues. In DNA form, the CDR3 reads TGTGCCAGCAGCTTAAACGCGGATACGCAGTATTTT. Amino acids: CASSLNADTQYF.

V is TRBV20-1 and J is TRBJ1-2; tentatively, D is TRBD1 (5 bases). This CDR3 is built from 14 residues. In germline, CDR1 is DFQATT, CDR2 SNEGSKA (reference sequence). V was pared by 0 bases and J by 0 bases, with 8 bases between. CDR3 amino acids: CSARDRESNYGYTF. The DNA of the CDR3 is TGCAGTGCTAGAGACAGGGAGTCTAACTATGGCTACACCTTC.

The chain is built from TRBV25-1 and TRBJ1-6, with TRBD1 matching over 8 bases. After removal of 7 bases from V and 9 bases from J, the junction contained 11 bases not matched to a gene. The CDR3 runs to 15 residues. CDR1 MGHDK and CDR2 SYGVNS come from the germline V gene. The CDR3 sequence: CASKTAGQGGSPLHF. The CDR3 DNA is TGTGCCAGCAAAACCGCCGGACAGGGTGGTTCACCCCTCCACTTT. Looking up the rest from reference TRBV25-1 and TRBJ1-6 gives the full variable domain: EADIYQTPRYLVIGTGKKITLECSQTMGHDKMYWYQQDPGMELHLIHYSYGVNSTEKGDLSSESTVSRIRTEHFPLTLESARPSHTSQYLCASKTAGQGGSPLHFGNGTRLTVT.

The chain employs TRBV5-1 and TRBJ2-3; D possibly matches TRBD1 or TRBD2 (5 bases each). The V gene lost 0 bases and the J gene lost 0 bases, with 11 bases spanning the gap. The CDR3 is 16 residues long. Germline-derived CDR1 and CDR2 are SGHRS and YFSETQ. The CDR3 coding sequence is TGCGCCAGCAGCTTGGGGGGGTTCGCGAGCACAGATACGCAGTATTTT. It yields the protein CASSLGGFASTDTQYF.

The rearrangement uses TRBV20-1 and TRBJ2-5; tentatively, D is TRBD1 (5 bases). CDR3 length: 14 amino acids. Germline V CDR1 and CDR2: DFQATT, SNEGSKA (reference sequence). V was shortened by 2 bases and J by 5 bases, with 15 bases between the two germline ends. In DNA form, the CDR3 reads TGCAGTGCTAGACGACAGAGTCCTTGGGAGACCCAGTACTTC. Residues: CSARRQSPWETQYF.

Only a few counts were recorded for this clonotype. The chain joins TRBV6-6 to TRBJ1-5; weak D call: TRBD1 (5 bases). CDR3 length: 14 residues. CDR1 is MNHNY, CDR2 SVGAGI, per germline (reference sequence). The CDR3 is CSHSGTFADQPQHF. The CDR3, as DNA: TGTTCTCATTCCGGGACCTTTGCCGATCAGCCCCAGCATTTT.

This clonotype was counted between two and nine times. In DNA, the CDR3 is TGTGCCAGCAGTCACGCAGGGGGCTCCAATATTAACACTGAAGCTTTCTTT. Translating gives CASSHAGGSNINTEAFF. The rearrangement uses TRBV6-6 and TRBJ1-1, with 8 bases identical to TRBD1. The CDR3 runs 17 residues. Germline V gene sequence: CDR1 MNHNY, CDR2 SVGAGI (reference sequence). Trimming cost V 5 bases and J 2 bases; bases outside gene matches: 13.

This clonotype has at least ten counts. This chain joins TRBV6-6 and TRBJ1-1; TRBD1 might be the D (6 bases). Germline-derived CDR1 and CDR2 are MNHNY and SVGAGI (reference sequence). There are 13 residues in the CDR3. Trimming pared 10 bases from V and 1 base from J, leaving 13 bases between. CDR3 nucleotide sequence: TGTGCCACAATCGGACAGCAGAACACTGAAGCTTTCTTT. Translating it yields CATIGQQNTEAFF.

This chain uses TRBV11-2 with TRBJ1-1; possibly TRBD1 for D (5 bases). The CDR3 contains 14 residues. V was pared by 5 bases and J by 4 bases, with 14 bases between. The germline gives CDR1 SGHAT, CDR2 FQNNGV. The CDR3 nucleotides are TGTGCCAGCAGCAGCCAGGGTGGAGTCACTGAAGCTTTCTTT. Its protein is CASSSQGGVTEAFF.

This clonotype has at least ten counts. The chain links TRBV28 to TRBJ2-7; D remains unclear. The CDR3 contains 14 residues. Trimming removed 7 bases from V and 2 bases from J, with 15 bases in between. CDR1 is MDHEN and CDR2 is SYDVKM in the germline V gene. CDR3 nucleotide sequence: TGTGCCAGCACCCACGCAGATACTCCCTACGAGCAGTACGTC. Translation gives CASTHADTPYEQYV.